The 16 T cell receptor beta chains given below trace back to one sample, sequenced in a study of T-cell memory formation after mild COVID-19. TCRdb used MiXCR to reprocess the 5' RACE reads, holding one entry per CDR3 protein. The sample records under 700,000 distinct CDR3 sequences, around 21% being singletons. Sequences were obtained from PBMCs or a T cell subset sorted from them (not recorded which). The receptors derive from an adult woman who had mild COVID-19 (a few samples of this study predate the infection). Cell type and time point are not known.

This clonotype has only a few counts. The rearrangement joins TRBV18 to TRBJ2-1, with D possibly matching TRBD1 (5 bases). V shed 2 bases and J shed 3 bases, with 11 bases lying between them. Germline V lookup: CDR1 KGHSH, CDR2 LQKENI. CDR3 length: 15 residues. In DNA, the CDR3 is TGTGCCAGCTCACCAGTAACAGGACACTACAATGAGCAGTTCTTC. Its translation is CASSPVTGHYNEQFF.

This clonotype was seen at least ten times. The genes are TRBV18 and TRBJ1-2; 8 nucleotides line up with TRBD1. The CDR3 length is 13 residues. CDR1 KGHSH and CDR2 LQKENI come from the germline V gene. The junction had 9 bases not matched to a gene; V was cut back by 8 bases and J by 7 bases. This chain's CDR3 is CASSPGQGGGYTF. CDR3 sequence (DNA): TGTGCCAGCAGCCCTGGACAGGGAGGTGGCTACACCTTC.

This clonotype appeared a few times. The J gene is TRBJ2-3, the V gene TRBV29-1; possibly TRBD2 for D (6 bases). CDR1 SQVTM and CDR2 ANQGSEA come from the germline V gene. The CDR3 is 11 residues long. Deletions cut 4 bases from V and 6 bases from J, with 8 bases between. DNA for the CDR3: TGCAGCGTTGGCCGGGGGGATACGCAGTATTTT. Protein: CSVGRGDTQYF.

At least ten counts were recorded for this clonotype. The chain joins TRBV24-1 to TRBJ2-7; 9 bases are a match to TRBD2. Germline V gene sequence: CDR1 KGHDR, CDR2 SFDVKD. V gave up 3 bases and J gave up 2 bases; unmatched junction bases: 4. The CDR3 sequence is 15 residues long. The CDR3 DNA sequence: TGTGCCACCAGTGATGCGGGAGGGCTCGCCTACGAGCAGTACTTC. This encodes CATSDAGGLAYEQYF.

This CDR3 reads CSAYATSGDEQFF. The CDR3 DNA reads as TGCAGTGCCTACGCGACTAGCGGTGATGAGCAGTTCTTC. V and J are TRBV20-1 and TRBJ2-1, with 9 bases aligning to TRBD2. V was clipped by 6 bases and J by 8 bases; unmatched bases: 8. Germline CDR1 and CDR2: DFQATT and SNEGSKA (reference sequence). The CDR3 has 13 residues.

This clonotype was observed a few times. The V and J genes are TRBV24-1 and TRBJ2-1; D gene uncertain. The germline V gene encodes CDR1 KGHDR and CDR2 SFDVKD. V was clipped by 3 bases and J by 4 bases, with 21 bases between them. This CDR3 spans 18 amino acids. Here the CDR3 DNA reads TGTGCCACCAGTGATCCCCCCGTGGGTGTGCTAGGTTACAATGAGCAGTTCTTC. It translates to CATSDPPVGVLGYNEQFF.

V and J are TRBV5-1 and TRBJ2-3, with 14 nucleotides matching TRBD2. From germline, CDR1 is SGHRS and CDR2 YFSETQ. Trimming at V came to 6 bases and at J to 0 bases, leaving 6 bases not matched to a gene. The CDR3 loop spans 17 amino acids. Here the CDR3 reads CASTRTSGGRSTDTQYF. The CDR3 nucleotides read TGCGCCAGCACCCGGACTAGCGGGGGGCGGAGCACAGATACGCAGTATTTT.

This clonotype was seen more than once but under ten times. This chain joins TRBV9 and TRBJ2-3; 8 bases align to TRBD1. The germline CDR1 and CDR2 sequences are SGDLS and YYNGEE. The V segment lost 3 bases and the J segment 1 base; nucleotides outside the gene matches: 4. The CDR3 has 15 amino acids. The CDR3 DNA sequence: TGTGCCAGCAGCGCCACAGGGGGTGGCACAGATACGCAGTATTTT. It specifies CASSATGGGTDTQYF.

In DNA form, the CDR3 reads TGTGCCAGTAGTACAGTGAGCCAGGGGACTTATGGCTACACCTTC. It translates to CASSTVSQGTYGYTF. The chain uses TRBV19 and TRBJ1-2; tentative D call: TRBD1 (6 bases). The V end lost 4 bases, the J end lost 5 bases, and 17 bases lay between the germline ends. The CDR3 spans 15 residues. Germline V CDR1 and CDR2: LNHDA, SQIVND (reference sequence). Drawing the rest from reference TRBV19 and TRBJ1-2, the complete variable domain is DGGITQSPKYLFRKEGQNVTLSCEQNLNHDAMYWYRQDPGQGLRLIYYSQIVNDFQKGDIAEGYSVSREKKESFPLTVTSAQKNPTAFYLCASSTVSQGTYGYTFGSGTRLTVV.

The CDR3 DNA follows: TGCGCCAGCAGCCCGCTGGTCAGGCCGAACACTGAAGCTTTCTTT. This sequence encodes CASSPLVRPNTEAFF. The rearrangement links TRBV5-1 to TRBJ1-1; D remains ambiguous. The V gene's germline CDR1 is SGHRS and CDR2 YFSETQ. The CDR3 spans 15 residues. V was clipped by 4 bases and J by 1 base, with 14 bases between them.

This chain uses TRBV24-1 with TRBJ1-2; 8 nucleotides align to TRBD1. Per the germline V gene, CDR1 is KGHDR and CDR2 is SFDVKD. Unmatched junction bases numbered 11, after V lost 4 bases and J lost 8 bases. CDR3 length equals 15 residues. The CDR3 DNA sequence: TGTGCCACCAGTGACCCAACAGGACAGGGTGTCGGCTACACCTTC. Residues: CATSDPTGQGVGYTF.

This clonotype showed up just a few times. This sequence joins TRBV2 and TRBJ2-7, with TRBD1 matching 7 bases. J was trimmed by 7 bases and V by 6 bases; bases with no gene match: 12. The CDR3 extends over 14 amino acids. Germline CDR1 and CDR2: SNHLY and FYNNEI. DNA of the CDR3: TGTGCCAGCAGCCCCGATGGGGCCAGGGGGGAGCAGTACTTC. Its translation: CASSPDGARGEQYF.

The rearrangement links TRBV7-9 to TRBJ2-4; 11 positions agree with TRBD2. Looked up from germline, CDR1 is SEHNR and CDR2 is FQNEAQ (reference sequence). V was clipped by 5 bases and J by 3 bases; unmatched bases: 6. This CDR3 comprises 16 residues. The CDR3 sequence: CASSRGLAASKNIQYF. The CDR3 coding sequence is TGTGCCAGCAGCCGGGGACTAGCGGCTAGCAAAAACATTCAGTACTTC. Drawing the rest from reference TRBV7-9 and TRBJ2-4, the complete variable domain is DTGVSQNPRHKITKRGQNVTFRCDPISEHNRLYWYRQTLGQGPEFLTYFQNEAQLEKSRLLSDRFSAERPKGSFSTLEIQRTEQGDSAMYLCASSRGLAASKNIQYFGAGTRLSVL.

The chain couples TRBV6-5 to TRBJ1-5, with no clear D. Per the germline V gene, CDR1 is MNHEY and CDR2 is SVGAGI. V shed 2 bases and J shed 7 bases, with 9 bases lying between them. This CDR3 comprises 13 residues. CDR3 sequence reads: CASSYGPSQPQHF. The CDR3, as DNA: TGTGCCAGCAGTTACGGACCGAGCCAGCCCCAGCATTTT.

DNA for the CDR3: TGTGCCAGCTCACCACCACTTAGCGGGAGATCCTACAATGAGCAGTTCTTC. Translating it yields CASSPPLSGRSYNEQFF. The chain couples TRBV18 to TRBJ2-1; 9 bases fit TRBD2. Germline lookup yields CDR1 KGHSH and CDR2 LQKENI. V dropped 0 bases and J dropped 1; count of bases not matched to a gene: 4. The CDR3 is 17 residues long.

This clonotype was observed a few times. This chain connects TRBV4-3 to TRBJ2-7, with D possibly being TRBD1 (6 bases). Trimming pared 1 base from V and 3 bases from J, leaving 10 bases between. This CDR3 comprises 14 residues. The germline CDR1 and CDR2 sequences are LGHNA and YSLEER. The CDR3 nucleotides read TGCGCCAGCAGCCAAGTCCGGGACAACTACGAGCAGTACTTC. It is translated as CASSQVRDNYEQYF.